This T cell receptor (beta chain) derives from a study of blood T cell repertoires in COVID-19. Study details: The United States, Italy and Spain provided the acute and convalescent COVID-19 samples.

There are a few counts of this clone. Germline V gives CDR1 SGDLS, CDR2 YYNGEE. V trimming: 0 bases; J trimming: 1 base; junction bases outside the gene matches: 2. The CDR3 has 15 amino acids. Produced via immunoSEQ multiplex PCR; TCRdb's table is partial and in-frame only. The table includes over 20,000 clones, approximately 82% detected once. V and J are TRBV9 and TRBJ2-3; 7 bases map to TRBD2. Source material: peripheral blood. The clonotype was recovered from a human donor in a cohort sampled during active COVID-19. As DNA, the CDR3 is TGTGCCAGCAGCGTAGAAACTAGCGGCACAGATACGCAGTATTTT. This translates into CASSVETSGTDTQYF.